This TCR beta chain is from a study of radiation and T cells in renal cell carcinoma. The trim removed 7 bases at V and 4 bases at J, leaving 13 bases unmatched. Germline-derived CDR1 and CDR2 are MDHEN and SYDVKM. The CDR3 is made up of 18 amino acids. Time point noted: blood 2 weeks post-SBRT. Treatment given: 15 Gy SBRT to primary tumor, nephrectomy 4 weeks later. The repertoire was sequenced with immunoSEQ multiplex PCR; TCRdb's copy has only in-frame clones and lacks some. The sample yields some 130,000 clones, 75% to 85% seen once. The chain recombines TRBV28 with TRBJ1-4, with 12 bases identical to TRBD1. The sequences come from blood, collected from a patient whose treatment included radiotherapy and nephrectomy. The clonotype comes from an older woman with renal cell carcinoma. The CDR3, as DNA: TGTGCCAGCACCCCCAGCGGGACAGGGGGCGGTTATAATGAAAAACTGTTTTTT. This translates into CASTPSGTGGGYNEKLFF.